This TCR beta chain was sequenced for a study of shared clonotypes between healthy human individuals. The CDR3 is made up of 16 amino acids. Germline V gene data show CDR1 as SGHAT and CDR2 as FQNNGV. Trimming removed 5 bases at V and 5 bases at J, with 22 bases between. Profiling relied on immunoSEQ multiplex PCR, and the TCRdb table lists in-frame clones only, not all of them. The sample consists of about 980,000 clones, around 80% of them appearing once. Material for sequencing was memory CD4+ T cells sorted from blood. Noted subset: CD45RA-negative fraction. The sequence came from a man aged 18 to 29 in good health. The chain employs TRBV11-2 and TRBJ2-7; D ambiguous. In nucleotides, the CDR3 is TGTGCCAGCAGCCCCCGTAGTATGACACTCCCGGACGAGCAGTACTTC. Amino acids: CASSPRSMTLPDEQYF.